This is a list of T cell receptor beta chains from one sample in a study of shared T cell receptors in the human thymus. TCRdb's copy holds only in-frame clones and misses some; the assay was immunoSEQ multiplex PCR. Of approximately 660,000 clones in the sample, more than 75% are singletons; the top ten hold 0.0095% to 0.012%. These data are also associated with another study on human thymus T cells.

The sample taken for sequencing was thymocytes. These receptors were obtained from a boy in the first two years of life with a congenital heart defect. CDR3s include the opening cysteine and the closing phenylalanine or tryptophan. The order of the fields is clone size, V gene, J gene, D gene, CDR3 protein, CDR3 DNA. A D gene is named only where the DNA matches it firmly. Expanded clones get a size class; other rows say once, few or many, or leave the size out.

>-|TRBV4-3|TRBJ2-7|-
CASSLGRGNSYEQYF
TGCGCCAGCAGCCTCGGGCGGGGAAACTCCTACGAGCAGTACTTC
>-|TRBV30|TRBJ2-7|-
CAWSLRQDSQVYEQYF
TGTGCCTGGAGTCTCCGACAGGATTCTCAAGTCTACGAGCAGTACTTC
>-|TRBV2|TRBJ1-6|-
CASSRQSSYNSPLHF
TGTGCCAGCAGTCGACAGAGCTCCTATAATTCACCCCTCCACTTT
>-|TRBV7-2|TRBJ2-3|-
CASSNQGGPSTDTQYF
TGTGCCAGCAGCAACCAAGGGGGTCCTAGCACAGATACGCAGTATTTT
>-|TRBV20-1|TRBJ2-5|TRBD2
CSAPSGETQYF
TGCAGTGCTCCTAGCGGCGAGACCCAGTACTTC
>-|TRBV4-2|TRBJ2-1|TRBD2
CASSRGLAGAYNEQFF
TGTGCCAGCAGCCGAGGACTAGCGGGCGCCTACAATGAGCAGTTCTTC
>-|TRBV30|TRBJ2-2|-
CARSVQRERAGELFF
TGTGCCCGGAGTGTGCAGAGGGAACGGGCCGGGGAGCTGTTTTTT
>-|TRBV7-3|TRBJ2-5|TRBD2
CASSLTSVAGGKETQYF
TGTGCCAGCAGCTTAACGTCAGTAGCGGGAGGTAAAGAGACCCAGTACTTC
>-|TRBV27|TRBJ2-3|-
CASNPSSVVTDTQYF
TGTGCCAGCAATCCCTCCTCGGTGGTCACAGATACGCAGTATTTT
>-|TRBV30|TRBJ2-4|-
CAWSVIGQKNIQYF
TGTGCCTGGAGTGTAATAGGACAAAAAAACATTCAGTACTTC
>-|TRBV29-1|TRBJ2-7|-
CSVESGWDYEQYF
TGCAGCGTTGAAAGCGGATGGGACTACGAGCAGTACTTC
>once|TRBV14|TRBJ1-4|TRBD1
CASSQIPGTGGEKLFF
TGTGCCAGCAGCCAGATACCGGGGACAGGGGGCGAAAAACTGTTTTTT
>-|TRBV10-2|TRBJ2-3|-
CASSENSGRTDTQYF
TGCGCCAGCAGTGAGAATTCCGGGAGAACAGATACGCAGTATTTT
>-|TRBV19|TRBJ2-2|-
CASTLLQGPNTGELFF
TGTGCCAGTACCCTGTTACAGGGTCCGAACACCGGGGAGCTGTTTTTT
>-|TRBV12-5|TRBJ2-1|-
CASGSPGGSSHNEQFF
TGTGCTAGTGGTTCCCCTGGCGGGTCTTCCCACAATGAGCAGTTCTTC
>-|TRBV25-1|TRBJ2-5|TRBD1
CASSGGGDRVQETQYF
TGTGCCAGCAGTGGTGGCGGGGACAGGGTTCAAGAGACCCAGTACTTC
>-|TRBV6-1|TRBJ2-7|-
CASSLREDEQYF
TGTGCCAGCAGTCTCAGGGAGGACGAGCAGTACTTC
>-|TRBV5-4|TRBJ1-1|-
CASSLVGGSDNTEAFF
TGTGCCAGCAGCTTGGTTGGGGGGTCTGATAACACTGAAGCTTTCTTT
>-|TRBV4-1|TRBJ2-7|-
CASSQGSLPVYEQYF
TGCGCCAGCAGCCAAGGAAGTCTCCCGGTCTACGAGCAGTACTTC
>-|TRBV18|TRBJ2-1|-
CASSPRAADYEQFF
TGTGCCAGCTCCCCCCGGGCAGCGGACTATGAGCAGTTCTTC
>-|TRBV19|TRBJ2-2|-
CASSIARTENTGELFF
TGTGCCAGTAGTATAGCGAGGACAGAGAACACCGGGGAGCTGTTTTTT
>-|TRBV11-1|TRBJ1-1|-
CASRPNIPRPSGGTEAFF
TGTGCCAGCAGGCCAAATATCCCGCGCCCCTCGGGGGGCACTGAAGCTTTCTTT
>few|TRBV4-3|TRBJ1-5|-
CASSQEEGNQPQHF
TGCGCCAGCAGCCAAGAGGAGGGCAATCAGCCCCAGCATTTT
>-|TRBV28|TRBJ2-7|TRBD1
CASSPRGPYEQYF
TGTGCCAGCAGCCCGAGGGGGCCCTACGAGCAGTACTTC
>-|TRBV19|TRBJ2-2|TRBD2
CASSMREMVGELFF
TGTGCCAGTAGTATGCGGGAGATGGTCGGGGAGCTGTTTTTT
>-|TRBV5-3|TRBJ1-1|TRBD1
CARSLTGARPEAFF
TGTGCCAGAAGCTTGACAGGGGCCCGGCCTGAAGCTTTCTTT
>-|TRBV10-3|TRBJ2-7|-
CATLAPDKPNSYEQYF
TGTGCCACCCTCGCCCCGGACAAACCGAATTCCTACGAGCAGTACTTC
>once|TRBV6-6|TRBJ2-1|-
CASSYRLVSGNEQFF
TGTGCCAGCAGTTACAGACTAGTTTCGGGCAATGAGCAGTTCTTC
>once|TRBV27|TRBJ2-7|-
CASSPDGSGPYEQYF
TGTGCCAGCAGTCCAGATGGTAGCGGACCCTACGAGCAGTACTTC
>few|TRBV7-9|TRBJ1-4|TRBD1
CASSLETQGARANEKLFF
TGTGCCAGCAGTTTGGAAACACAGGGGGCGCGGGCTAATGAAAAACTGTTTTTT
>-|TRBV5-6|TRBJ2-1|TRBD1
CASSDRAHEQFF
TGTGCCAGCAGTGACAGGGCCCATGAGCAGTTCTTC
>-|TRBV4-1|TRBJ2-7|TRBD1
CASSQEETGQGAYEQYF
TGCGCCAGCAGCCAAGAAGAGACGGGACAGGGGGCCTACGAGCAGTACTTC
>-|TRBV11-3|TRBJ2-1|-
CASSLEAAGATEYNEQFF
TGTGCCAGCAGCTTAGAGGCGGCAGGAGCGACAGAGTACAATGAGCAGTTCTTC
>-|TRBV19|TRBJ1-2|-
CASSIDRPQRGYTF
TGTGCCAGTAGTATAGATCGCCCGCAGCGGGGCTACACCTTC
>few|TRBV27|TRBJ1-1|TRBD1
CASSSGDRGIGTEAFF
TGTGCCAGCAGTAGTGGGGACAGGGGGATCGGCACTGAAGCTTTCTTT
>-|TRBV7-9|TRBJ1-1|TRBD1
CASSSSRGTGLGLTEAFF
TGTGCCAGCAGCTCAAGCCGGGGGACAGGCTTAGGGCTCACTGAAGCTTTCTTT
>-|TRBV29-1|TRBJ2-5|-
CSVGLDSLSETQYF
TGCAGCGTTGGACTGGACTCCCTATCGGAGACCCAGTACTTC
>-|TRBV6-5|TRBJ2-2|-
CASSYSGGNTGELFF
TGTGCCAGCAGTTACTCCGGGGGGAACACCGGGGAGCTGTTTTTT
>once|TRBV28|TRBJ2-5|-
CASSSGGPTQETQYF
TGTGCCAGCAGCTCTGGGGGCCCGACCCAAGAGACCCAGTACTTC
>-|TRBV27|TRBJ2-7|-
CASSLFAVPYEQYF
TGTGCCAGCAGTTTATTCGCAGTACCCTACGAGCAGTACTTC
>-|TRBV4-1|TRBJ2-1|-
CASSFGDFPSSYNEQFF
TGCGCCAGCAGCTTCGGGGATTTCCCGAGCTCCTACAATGAGCAGTTCTTC
>-|TRBV6-5|TRBJ1-2|-
CASSPRHRNGYGYTF
TGTGCCAGCAGTCCCAGACATCGGAATGGCTATGGCTACACCTTC
>-|TRBV6-9|TRBJ2-1|-
CASSPSDNEQFF
TGTGCCAGCAGTCCCTCGGACAATGAGCAGTTCTTC
>-|TRBV27|TRBJ1-3|TRBD1
CASSRDRSYSGNTIYF
TGTGCCAGCAGTCGGGACAGGTCTTACTCTGGAAACACCATATATTTT
>-|TRBV4-1|TRBJ2-1|TRBD1
CASSTRRGLADEQFF
TGCGCCAGCAGCACTCGCAGGGGGCTAGCTGATGAGCAGTTCTTC
>-|TRBV30|TRBJ2-2|-
CAWSVQRERAGELFF
TGTGCCTGGAGTGTGCAGAGGGAACGGGCCGGGGAGCTGTTTTTT
>-|TRBV4-1|TRBJ2-7|TRBD2
CASSQDRPAGGEQYF
TGCGCCAGCAGCCAAGACAGGCCCGCGGGGGGCGAGCAGTACTTC
>-|TRBV11-3|TRBJ2-5|-
CASSRGKQETQYF
TGTGCCAGCAGCAGGGGGAAGCAAGAGACCCAGTACTTC
>-|TRBV12-5|TRBJ2-7|-
CASGLDSHEQYF
TGTGCTAGTGGTCTGGACAGCCACGAGCAGTACTTC
>-|TRBV30|TRBJ1-1|-
CAWSRTDLNTEAFF
TGTGCCTGGAGTAGGACAGACCTGAACACTGAAGCTTTCTTT
>-|TRBV6-1|TRBJ2-7|TRBD1
CASSERGHSYEQYF
TGTGCCAGCAGTGAAAGGGGGCACTCCTACGAGCAGTACTTC
>-|TRBV6-1|TRBJ1-5|-
CASSVDINQPQHF
TGTGCCAGCAGTGTGGACATCAATCAGCCCCAGCATTTT
>-|TRBV7-9|TRBJ2-7|-
CASSPGYEQYF
TGTGCCAGCAGCCCCGGGTACGAGCAGTACTTC
>-|TRBV28|TRBJ2-7|TRBD1
CASSSWDRVNEQYF
TGTGCCAGCAGTTCCTGGGACAGGGTCAACGAGCAGTACTTC